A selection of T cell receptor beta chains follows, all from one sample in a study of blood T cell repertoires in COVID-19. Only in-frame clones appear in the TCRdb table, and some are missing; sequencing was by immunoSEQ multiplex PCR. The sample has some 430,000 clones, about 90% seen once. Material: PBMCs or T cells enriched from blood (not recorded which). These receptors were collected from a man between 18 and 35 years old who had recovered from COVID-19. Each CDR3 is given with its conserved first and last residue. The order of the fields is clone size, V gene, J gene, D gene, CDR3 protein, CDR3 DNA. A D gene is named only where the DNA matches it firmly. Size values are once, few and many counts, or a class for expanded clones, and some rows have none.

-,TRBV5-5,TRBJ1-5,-,CASSPSSGGQPQHF,TGTGCCAGCAGCCCTTCGAGTGGGGGGCAGCCCCAGCATTTT
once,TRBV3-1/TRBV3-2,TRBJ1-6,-,CASSGGWNSPLHF,TGTGCCAGCAGTGGAGGGTGGAATTCACCCCTCCACTTT
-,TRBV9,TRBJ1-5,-,CATPGKNQPQHF,TGTGCCACACCAGGGAAAAATCAGCCCCAGCATTTT
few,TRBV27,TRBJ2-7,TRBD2,CATSRTSGEYDEQYF,TGTGCCACTTCAAGGACTAGCGGGGAATATGACGAGCAGTACTTC
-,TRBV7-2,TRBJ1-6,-,CASGAGGRWSPLHF,TGTGCCAGCGGCGCGGGGGGTAGATGGTCACCCCTCCACTTT
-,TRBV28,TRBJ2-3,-,CASSDPRTQYF,TGTGCCAGCAGTGATCCGCGCACGCAGTATTTT
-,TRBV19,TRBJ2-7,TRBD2,CASNNPGTSSYEQYF,TGTGCCAGTAACAATCCCGGGACTAGCAGCTACGAGCAGTACTTC
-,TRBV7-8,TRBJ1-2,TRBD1,CASSSRDSLSLLYGYTF,TGTGCCAGCAGCTCCCGGGACAGCCTATCTTTGCTCTATGGCTACACCTTC
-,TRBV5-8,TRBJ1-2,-,CASSLRQVPPSRGYTF,TGTGCCAGCAGCCTGCGTCAGGTCCCCCCGAGTAGGGGCTACACCTTC
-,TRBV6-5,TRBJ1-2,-,CAAGEFYGYTF,TGTGCCGCAGGGGAATTCTATGGCTACACCTTC
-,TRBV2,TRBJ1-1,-,CASTVVNTEAFF,TGTGCCAGTACAGTGGTGAACACTGAAGCTTTCTTT
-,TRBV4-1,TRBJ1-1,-,CASSQVQTHFGTEAFF,TGCGCCAGCAGCCAAGTACAGACCCATTTTGGCACTGAAGCTTTCTTT
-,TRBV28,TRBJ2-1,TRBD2,CASSVTSGRFEQFF,TGTGCCAGCAGTGTAACTAGCGGGAGATTTGAGCAGTTCTTC
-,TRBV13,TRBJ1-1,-,CASSSGLSNTEAFF,TGTGCCAGCAGCTCGGGACTGTCGAACACTGAAGCTTTCTTT
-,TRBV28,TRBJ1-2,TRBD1,CASSPRDRRKYTF,TGTGCCAGCAGTCCCCGGGACAGGAGGAAATACACCTTC
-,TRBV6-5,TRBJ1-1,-,CASSITDTNTEAFF,TGTGCCAGCAGTATAACAGACACAAACACTGAAGCTTTCTTT
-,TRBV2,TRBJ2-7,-,CASSGHSYEQYF,TGTGCCAGCAGTGGTCACTCCTACGAGCAGTACTTC
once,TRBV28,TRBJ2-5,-,CASEGESAGRQETQYF,TGTGCCAGCGAGGGGGAGTCGGCGGGCCGCCAAGAGACCCAGTACTTC
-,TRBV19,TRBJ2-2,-,CASGHTGELFF,TGTGCCAGTGGGCACACCGGGGAGCTGTTTTTT
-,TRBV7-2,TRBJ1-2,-,CASSLAGGYGYTF,TGTGCCAGCAGCTTAGCAGGCGGCTATGGCTACACCTTC
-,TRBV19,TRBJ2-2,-,CASSKRWDTGELFF,TGTGCCAGTAGTAAGAGGTGGGACACCGGGGAGCTGTTTTTT
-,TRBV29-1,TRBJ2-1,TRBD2,CSAYGPGGGLGEQFF,TGCAGCGCCTACGGACCGGGAGGGGGTCTTGGTGAGCAGTTCTTC
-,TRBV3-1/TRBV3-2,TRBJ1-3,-,CASSRNSFTSGNTIYF,TGTGCCAGCAGCCGAAACTCGTTTACCTCTGGAAACACCATATATTTT
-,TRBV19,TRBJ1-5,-,CATSYGDTRTHF,TGTGCCACCTCCTATGGGGACACCAGGACCCATTTT
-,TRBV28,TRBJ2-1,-,CASSFWRDNEQFF,TGTGCCAGCAGTTTTTGGCGGGACAATGAGCAGTTCTTC
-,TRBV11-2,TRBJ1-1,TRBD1,CASSLGQGHTEAFF,TGTGCCAGCAGCCTGGGACAGGGACACACTGAAGCTTTCTTT
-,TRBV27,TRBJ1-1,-,CASSFIRGRTEAFF,TGTGCCAGCAGTTTTATCAGGGGCCGCACTGAAGCTTTCTTT